The present T cell receptor beta chain was sequenced within a study of blood T cell repertoires in COVID-19. Recruitment covered 25 or so US areas and drew participants whose ages spanned about 18 to 95 years. Symptom resolution, clearance, or two negative PCRs marked donors in Cohort 3 as recovered. In the authors' workflow: Using reference gene primer amplification, nucleated cell counts were estimated. Measured with immunoSEQ multiplex PCR; TCRdb has only the in-frame clones, and not every one. V and J calls and clone size are those listed in that table; D and trimming were worked out from the DNA. Counted here are approximately 300,000 clones, 89% occurring once; the ten biggest clones make up 4% to 6%. The CDR3 consists of 13 residues. The germline V gene encodes CDR1 MNHEY and CDR2 SVGAGI. V lost 7 bases to trimming and J lost 0 bases, with 7 bases between them.

The sequence came from a man aged 60 to 75 who had recovered from COVID-19. Sequencing was carried out using PBMCs or T cells enriched from blood (not recorded which). The chain employs TRBV6-5 and TRBJ1-3; weak D call: TRBD1 (5 bases). CDR3 nucleotides: TGTGCCAGCACGACAGTCTCTGGAAACACCATATATTTT. Its protein product is CASTTVSGNTIYF.